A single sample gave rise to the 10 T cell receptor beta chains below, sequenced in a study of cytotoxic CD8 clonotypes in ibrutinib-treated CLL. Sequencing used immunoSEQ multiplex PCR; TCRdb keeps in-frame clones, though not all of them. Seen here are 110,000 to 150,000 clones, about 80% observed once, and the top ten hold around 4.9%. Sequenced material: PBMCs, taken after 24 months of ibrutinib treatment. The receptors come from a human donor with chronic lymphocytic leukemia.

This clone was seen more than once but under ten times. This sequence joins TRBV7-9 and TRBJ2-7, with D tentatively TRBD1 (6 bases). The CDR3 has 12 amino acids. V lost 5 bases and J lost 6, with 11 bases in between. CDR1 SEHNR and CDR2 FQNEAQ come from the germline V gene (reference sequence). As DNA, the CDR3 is TGTGCCAGCAGCCACAGGGTGGGCGAGCAGTACTTC. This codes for CASSHRVGEQYF. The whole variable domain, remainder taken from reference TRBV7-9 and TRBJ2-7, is DTGVSQNPRHKITKRGQNVTFRCDPISEHNRLYWYRQTLGQGPEFLTYFQNEAQLEKSRLLSDRFSAERPKGSFSTLEIQRTEQGDSAMYLCASSHRVGEQYFGPGTRLTVT.

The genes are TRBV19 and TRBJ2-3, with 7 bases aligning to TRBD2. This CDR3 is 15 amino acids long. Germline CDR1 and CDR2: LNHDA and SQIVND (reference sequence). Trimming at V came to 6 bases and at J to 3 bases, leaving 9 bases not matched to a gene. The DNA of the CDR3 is TGTGCCAGTAGGATCGGCCGGCGGGGGACAGATACGCAGTATTTT. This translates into CASRIGRRGTDTQYF.

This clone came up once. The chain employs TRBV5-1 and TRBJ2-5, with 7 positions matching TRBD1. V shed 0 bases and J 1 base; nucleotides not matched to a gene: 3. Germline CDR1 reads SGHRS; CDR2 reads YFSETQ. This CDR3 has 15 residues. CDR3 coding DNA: TGCGCCAGCAGCTTGGAGGGACAGTCCCAAGAGACCCAGTACTTC. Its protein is CASSLEGQSQETQYF.

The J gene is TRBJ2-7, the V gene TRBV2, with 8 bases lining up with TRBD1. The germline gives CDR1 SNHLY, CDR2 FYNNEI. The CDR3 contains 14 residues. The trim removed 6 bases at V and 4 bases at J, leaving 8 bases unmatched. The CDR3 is CASRDRAFAYEQYF. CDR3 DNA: TGTGCCAGCAGGGACAGGGCCTTCGCGTACGAGCAGTACTTC.

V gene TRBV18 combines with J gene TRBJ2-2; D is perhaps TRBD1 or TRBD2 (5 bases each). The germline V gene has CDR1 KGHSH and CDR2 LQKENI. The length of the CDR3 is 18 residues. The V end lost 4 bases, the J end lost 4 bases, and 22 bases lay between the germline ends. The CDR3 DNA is TGTGCCAGCTCACGCGATACTCCGGGACCCCCCCCCACCGGGGAGCTGTTTTTT. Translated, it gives CASSRDTPGPPPTGELFF.

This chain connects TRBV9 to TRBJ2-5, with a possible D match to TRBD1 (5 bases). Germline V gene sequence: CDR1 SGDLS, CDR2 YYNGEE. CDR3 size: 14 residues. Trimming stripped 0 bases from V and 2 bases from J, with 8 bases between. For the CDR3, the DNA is TGTGCCAGCAGCGTAGGCCCAGGGCAAGAGACCCAGTACTTC. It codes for CASSVGPGQETQYF. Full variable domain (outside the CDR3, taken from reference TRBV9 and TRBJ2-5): DSGVTQTPKHLITATGQRVTLRCSPRSGDLSVYWYQQSLDQGLQFLIQYYNGEERAKGNILERFSAQQFPDLHSELNLSSLELGDSALYFCASSVGPGQETQYFGPGTRLLVL.

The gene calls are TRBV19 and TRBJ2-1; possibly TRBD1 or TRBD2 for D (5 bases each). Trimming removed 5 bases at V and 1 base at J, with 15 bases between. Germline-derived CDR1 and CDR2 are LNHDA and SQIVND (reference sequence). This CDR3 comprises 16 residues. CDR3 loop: CASSGTPGRSYNEQFF. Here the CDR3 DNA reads TGTGCCAGTAGTGGGACCCCGGGACGTTCCTACAATGAGCAGTTCTTC.

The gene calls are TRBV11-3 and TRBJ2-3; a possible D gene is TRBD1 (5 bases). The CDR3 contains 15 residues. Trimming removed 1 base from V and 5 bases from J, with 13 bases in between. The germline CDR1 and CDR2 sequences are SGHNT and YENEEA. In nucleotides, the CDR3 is TGTGCCAGCAGCTTAGGGACAAGCACCGGAGATACGCAGTATTTT. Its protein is CASSLGTSTGDTQYF.

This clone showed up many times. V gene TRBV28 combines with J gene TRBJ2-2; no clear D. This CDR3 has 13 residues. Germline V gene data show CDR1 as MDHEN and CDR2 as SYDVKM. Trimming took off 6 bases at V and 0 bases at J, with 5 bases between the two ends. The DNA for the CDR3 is TGTGCCAGCAGGTCCGCGAACACCGGGGAGCTGTTTTTT. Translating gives CASRSANTGELFF. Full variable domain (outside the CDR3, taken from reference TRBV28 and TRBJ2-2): DVKVTQSSRYLVKRTGEKVFLECVQDMDHENMFWYRQDPGLGLRLIYFSYDVKMKEKGDIPEGYSVSREKKERFSLILESASTNQTSMYLCASRSANTGELFFGEGSRLTVL.

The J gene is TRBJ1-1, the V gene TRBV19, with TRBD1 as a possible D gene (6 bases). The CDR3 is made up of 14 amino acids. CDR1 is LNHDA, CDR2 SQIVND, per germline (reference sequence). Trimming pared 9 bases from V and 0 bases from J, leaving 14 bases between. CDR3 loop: CASSLGAVNTEAFF. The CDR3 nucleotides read TGTGCCAGCAGTTTGGGGGCGGTGAACACTGAAGCTTTCTTT.